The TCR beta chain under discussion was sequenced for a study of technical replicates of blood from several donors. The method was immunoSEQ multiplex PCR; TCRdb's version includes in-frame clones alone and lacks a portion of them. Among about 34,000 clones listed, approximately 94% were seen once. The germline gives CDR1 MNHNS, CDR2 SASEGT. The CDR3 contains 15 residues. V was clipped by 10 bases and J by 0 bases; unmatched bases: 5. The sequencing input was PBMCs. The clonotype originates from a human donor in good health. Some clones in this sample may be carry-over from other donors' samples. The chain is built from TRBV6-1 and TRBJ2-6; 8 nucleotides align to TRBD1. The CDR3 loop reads CAIQGAGSGANVLTF. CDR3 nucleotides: TGTGCCATCCAGGGGGCAGGCTCTGGGGCCAACGTCCTGACTTTC.